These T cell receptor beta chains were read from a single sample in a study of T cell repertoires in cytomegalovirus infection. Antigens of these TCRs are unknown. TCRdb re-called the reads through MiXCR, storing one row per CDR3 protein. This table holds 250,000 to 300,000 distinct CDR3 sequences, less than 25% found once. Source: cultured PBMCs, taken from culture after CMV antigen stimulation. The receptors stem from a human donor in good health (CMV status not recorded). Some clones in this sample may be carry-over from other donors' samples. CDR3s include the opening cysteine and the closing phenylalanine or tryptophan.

CDR3: CARSLVCGTGSNTEAFF
J: TRBJ1-1
V: TRBV5-3

CDR3: CASQGDMGPVSPLHF
J: TRBJ1-6
V: TRBV28

CDR3: CASSTYSLSYNEQFF
J: TRBJ2-1
V: TRBV19

CDR3: CASGFVREREDQYF
J: TRBJ2-5
V: TRBV12-5

CDR3: CASSSDVTQYF
J: TRBJ2-5
V: TRBV7-2

CDR3: CASSQEILGQNSPLHF
J: TRBJ1-6
V: TRBV4-1

CDR3: CASSPGLEYNEQFF
J: TRBJ2-1
V: TRBV7-2

CDR3: CASSIFADLEGTDTQYF
J: TRBJ2-3
V: TRBV11-2

CDR3: CASSLLGGRRSSYNEQFF
J: TRBJ2-1
V: TRBV5-4

CDR3: CASAGRGRVNNEQFF
J: TRBJ2-1
V: TRBV19

CDR3: CASSFRDSNEKLFF
J: TRBJ1-4
V: TRBV28

CDR3: CASSDGSNQPQHF
J: TRBJ1-5
V: TRBV19

CDR3: CASSKQGQGNTEAFF
J: TRBJ1-1
V: TRBV6-6

CDR3: CSARDVYYGYTF
J: TRBJ1-2
V: TRBV20-1

CDR3: CASITARTLNTGELFF
J: TRBJ2-2
V: TRBV12-3/TRBV12-4

CDR3: CASSEASGAYEQYF
J: TRBJ2-7
V: TRBV9

CDR3: CASTTRGQGRSGYTF
J: TRBJ1-2
V: TRBV19

CDR3: CSAPDVSGANVLTF
J: TRBJ2-6
V: TRBV20-1

CDR3: CASSRRTSGYYNEQFF
J: TRBJ2-1
V: TRBV6-6

CDR3: CASSSTLAALYNEQFF
J: TRBJ2-1
V: TRBV11-2

CDR3: CASSSPTAPGTSLHNEQFF
J: TRBJ2-1
V: TRBV5-1

CDR3: CASSSGTRTNEQFF
J: TRBJ2-1
V: TRBV28

CDR3: CASNLGTGEREQYF
J: TRBJ2-7
V: TRBV12-3/TRBV12-4

CDR3: CASSLARLWETQYF
J: TRBJ2-5
V: TRBV7-9

CDR3: CASSQGVTEAFF
J: TRBJ1-1
V: TRBV28

CDR3: CALVQSNYGYTF
J: TRBJ1-2
V: TRBV7-9

CDR3: CASRSSLAGVGNEQFF
J: TRBJ2-1
V: TRBV6-2/TRBV6-3

CDR3: CASSESSDVYGYTF
J: TRBJ1-2
V: TRBV10-2

CDR3: CASSSDGSSYNEQFF
J: TRBJ2-1
V: TRBV7-3

CDR3: CASSTGPGYGYTF
J: TRBJ1-2
V: TRBV27

CDR3: CASSLDRERRGTGELFF
J: TRBJ2-2
V: TRBV7-6

CDR3: CASSSAESGANVLTF
J: TRBJ2-6
V: TRBV6-1

CDR3: CASSPPQPGTGLYF
J: TRBJ2-7
V: TRBV9

CDR3: CASSLHIVTSGPTGELFF
J: TRBJ2-2
V: TRBV7-8

CDR3: CASTSQVGRETEAFF
J: TRBJ1-1
V: TRBV7-2